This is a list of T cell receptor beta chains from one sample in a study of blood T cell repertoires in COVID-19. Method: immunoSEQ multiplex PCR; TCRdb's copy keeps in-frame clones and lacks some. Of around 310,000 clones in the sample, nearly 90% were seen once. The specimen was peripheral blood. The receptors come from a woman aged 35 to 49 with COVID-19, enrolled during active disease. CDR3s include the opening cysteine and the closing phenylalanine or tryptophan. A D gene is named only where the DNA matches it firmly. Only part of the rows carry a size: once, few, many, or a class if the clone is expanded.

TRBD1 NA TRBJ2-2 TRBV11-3 CASGTGNTGELFF TGTGCCAGCGGGACAGGGAACACCGGGGAGCTGTTTTTT
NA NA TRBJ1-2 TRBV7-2 CASSQTVNYGYTF TGTGCCAGCAGCCAAACAGTTAACTATGGCTACACCTTC
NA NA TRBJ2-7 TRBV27 CASSPGTYLYEQYF TGTGCCAGCAGTCCCGGGACATATCTCTACGAGCAGTACTTC
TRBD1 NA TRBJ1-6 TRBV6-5 CASSFSTGDSPLHF TGTGCCAGCAGTTTCTCAACAGGGGACTCACCCCTCCACTTT
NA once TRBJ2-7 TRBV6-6 CASSYQGSYEQYF TGTGCCAGCAGTTATCAGGGCTCCTACGAGCAGTACTTC
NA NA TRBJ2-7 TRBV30 CAWSTSLGTPSYEQYF TGTGCCTGGAGTACGTCCCTCGGGACTCCCTCCTACGAGCAGTACTTC
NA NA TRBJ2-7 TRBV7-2 CASSLRGYDSYEQYF TGTGCCAGCAGCTTAAGGGGGTACGACTCCTACGAGCAGTACTTC
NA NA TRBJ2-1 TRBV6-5 CASSYRGLGYNEQFF TGTGCCAGCAGTTACCGGGGTTTGGGGTACAATGAGCAGTTCTTC
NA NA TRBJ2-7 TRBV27 CARTGPRDIYEQYF TGTGCCAGAACAGGGCCTAGGGACATCTACGAGCAGTACTTC
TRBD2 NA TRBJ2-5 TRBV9 CASSVAILAGGQETQYF TGTGCCAGCAGCGTAGCGATCCTAGCGGGGGGACAAGAGACCCAGTACTTC
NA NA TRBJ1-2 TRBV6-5 CASRLDSGIRGGYTF TGTGCCAGCAGGCTAGACTCAGGAATCAGGGGTGGCTACACCTTC
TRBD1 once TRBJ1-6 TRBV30 CAWSVQGTGLSPLHF TGTGCCTGGAGTGTACAGGGGACAGGGCTGTCACCCCTCCACTTT
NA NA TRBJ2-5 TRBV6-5 CASSHGETQYF TGTGCCAGCAGCCACGGGGAGACCCAGTACTTC
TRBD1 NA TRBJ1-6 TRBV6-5 CASRAGGSYNSPLHF TGTGCCAGCAGGGCAGGGGGGTCCTATAATTCACCCCTCCACTTT
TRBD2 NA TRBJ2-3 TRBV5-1 CASSLSGGGTDTQYF TGCGCCAGCAGCTTAAGTGGGGGGGGCACAGATACGCAGTATTTT
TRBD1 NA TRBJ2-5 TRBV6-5 CASSRTGGDGTQYF TGTGCCAGCAGTCGGACAGGGGGGGATGGGACCCAGTACTTC
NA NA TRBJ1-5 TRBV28 CAGTGSSNQPQHF TGTGCCGGCACAGGGTCTAGCAATCAGCCCCAGCATTTT
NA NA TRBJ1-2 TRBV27 CASSPRLRTVYGYTF TGTGCCAGCAGCCCGAGGTTGAGGACAGTCTATGGCTACACCTTC
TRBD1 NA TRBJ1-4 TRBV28 CASTPQGTANEKLFF TGTGCCAGCACTCCCCAGGGGACAGCTAATGAAAAACTGTTTTTT
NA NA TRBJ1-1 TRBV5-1 CASSLDWQENTEAFF TGCGCCAGCAGCTTGGATTGGCAGGAGAACACTGAAGCTTTCTTT
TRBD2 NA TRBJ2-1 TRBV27 CASSRTSGPYNEQFF TGTGCCAGCAGCCGGACTAGCGGACCCTACAATGAGCAGTTCTTC
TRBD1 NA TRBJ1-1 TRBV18 CASSPQGTEVEAFF TGTGCCAGCTCACCACAGGGGACAGAGGTTGAAGCTTTCTTT
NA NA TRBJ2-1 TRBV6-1 CASSDPYLSYNEQFF TGTGCCAGCAGTGATCCCTACCTCTCCTACAATGAGCAGTTCTTC